This entry lists 31 T cell receptor beta chains sequenced from one sample in a study of post-analysis software for immune sequencing data. Researchers reported that TCR beta cDNA libraries carried unique molecular identifiers. Using its own MiXCR run on the PCR reads, TCRdb lists one record per CDR3 protein. The sample has approximately 770,000 distinct CDR3 sequences, 46% seen once. No antigen has been identified for these receptors. Notes on the study in general: When patients were compared with controls, 4 or 5 TRBV segments were more frequent, TRBV5-6, TRBV5-1 and TRBV20-1 among them.

The sequenced material came from blood. The receptors were gathered from a girl between 10 and 17 years old with multiple sclerosis.

The chain is built from TRBV20-1 and TRBJ2-1, with TRBD2 matching 14 bases. This CDR3 region has 15 residues. After removal of 3 bases from V and 9 bases from J, the junction contained 7 bases not matched to a gene. The germline CDR1 and CDR2 sequences are DFQATT and SNEGSKA (reference sequence). The CDR3 DNA follows: TGCAGTGCTAGGACGGGACTAGCGGGAGTAGGTGAGCAGTTCTTC. Protein sequence: CSARTGLAGVGEQFF.

This clonotype came up a few times. The rearrangement uses TRBV29-1 and TRBJ2-1; 12 nucleotides agree with TRBD2. CDR1 SQVTM and CDR2 ANQGSEA come from the germline V gene. Trimming took 2 bases from V and 6 from J; bases not matched to a gene: 11. This CDR3 contains 17 residues. The CDR3 here is CSVESFRRLAGANEQFF. The CDR3, as DNA: TGCAGCGTTGAATCCTTTAGGAGACTAGCGGGAGCCAATGAGCAGTTCTTC.

V gene TRBV12-3 or TRBV12-4 combines with J gene TRBJ2-7, with 9 bases lining up with TRBD1. The ends lost 4 bases at V and 6 bases at J; junction bases unmatched: 4. The CDR3 is 13 amino acids. CDR3 loop: CASSSRDRVEQYF. CDR3 bases: TGTGCCAGCAGTTCCCGGGACAGGGTCGAGCAGTACTTC.

The rearrangement uses TRBV27 and TRBJ1-5; D not certain. V was pared by 1 base and J by 1 base, with 5 bases between. The CDR3 extends over 14 amino acids. Germline assignment: CDR1 MNHEY and CDR2 SMNVEV (reference sequence). As DNA, the CDR3 is TGTGCCAGCAGTTTATTCCCCAGCAATCAGCCCCAGCATTTT. The encoded protein is CASSLFPSNQPQHF.

This clonotype was seen a handful of times. The V gene is TRBV20-1, the J gene TRBJ2-1; TRBD1 matches at 10 bases. J gave up 7 bases and V 5 bases, and 8 bases lay outside the gene matches. CDR3 size: 14 residues. Germline V gene sequence: CDR1 DFQATT, CDR2 SNEGSKA (reference sequence). CDR3: CSARWGTGANEQFF. CDR3 in DNA: TGCAGTGCTCGATGGGGGACAGGGGCGAATGAGCAGTTCTTC.

V is TRBV20-1 and J is TRBJ1-6, with TRBD1 as a possible D gene (5 bases). V was trimmed by 0 bases and J by 6 bases, leaving 18 bases between them. The CDR3 has 17 amino acids. Germline CDR1 is DFQATT and CDR2 is SNEGSKA (reference sequence). The CDR3 DNA follows: TGCAGTGCTAGAGATGGGGGGACCGGGGCATCTAATTCACCCCTCCACTTT. Amino acids: CSARDGGTGASNSPLHF.

The V gene is TRBV7-3, the J gene TRBJ2-6; D may be TRBD2 (5 bases). From germline, CDR1 is SGHTA and CDR2 FQGTGA. The CDR3 sequence is 19 residues long. Trimming took 2 bases from V and 1 from J, leaving 18 bases between them. The CDR3 DNA reads TGTGCCAGCAGCTTATACGGGGATTATGCGGTATCTGGGGCCAACGTCCTGACTTTC. Translated, it gives CASSLYGDYAVSGANVLTF.

This chain links TRBV4-1 with TRBJ2-5, with D perhaps TRBD1 or TRBD2 (5 bases each). The germline V gene has CDR1 MGHRA and CDR2 YSYEKL. The V end was cut by 0 bases, the J end by 4 bases, with 9 bases between. The CDR3 length is 14 residues. The CDR3 DNA follows: TGCGCCAGCAGCCAAGAGGAGAGGGGAGAGACCCAGTACTTC. Encoded protein: CASSQEERGETQYF.

This clonotype was counted many times. The V and J genes are TRBV6-5 and TRBJ1-2; D possibly corresponds to TRBD1 (5 bases). CDR3 length equals 13 residues. Germline CDR1 MNHEY, CDR2 SVGAGI. Trimming cost V 2 bases and J 1 base, with 5 bases left between them. As DNA, the CDR3 is TGTGCCAGCAGTTACGGGGGTAACTATGGCTACACCTTC. Its translation is CASSYGGNYGYTF.

This clonotype has just a few counts. The chain carries TRBV9 and TRBJ2-1, with D hard to call. Germline CDR1 reads SGDLS; CDR2 reads YYNGEE. This CDR3 is built from 14 residues. V lost 0 bases, J lost 0 bases, and 4 bases lay in between. CDR3 protein: CASSVGASYNEQFF. The CDR3, as DNA: TGTGCCAGCAGCGTAGGGGCCTCCTACAATGAGCAGTTCTTC.

Here the CDR3 reads CASTDRGWYEQFF. DNA of the CDR3: TGTGCCAGCACAGACAGGGGATGGTATGAGCAGTTCTTC. The chain recombines TRBV12-3 or TRBV12-4 with TRBJ2-1; 8 nucleotides agree with TRBD1. Trimming removed 7 bases from V and 8 bases from J; junction bases left unmatched: 7. There are 13 residues in the CDR3.

V is TRBV5-5 and J is TRBJ2-2; D is ambiguous. This CDR3 has 13 residues. The V gene lost 2 bases and the J gene lost 8 bases, with 10 bases spanning the gap. Germline CDR1 is SGHKS and CDR2 is YYEKEE (reference sequence). CDR3 nucleotides: TGTGCCAGCAGCTTTGGGTCCGTTGGGGAGCTGTTTTTT. Its protein is CASSFGSVGELFF.

The chain employs TRBV7-3 and TRBJ2-5; 12 bases are a match to TRBD2. This CDR3 has 16 amino acids. Germline V CDR1 and CDR2: SGHTA, FQGTGA. The J segment lost 4 bases and the V segment lost 3 bases, leaving 6 bases of the junction unmatched. The CDR3 loop is CASSLLAGGPRETQYF. The CDR3 DNA reads TGTGCCAGCAGCTTGCTAGCGGGAGGGCCGAGAGAGACCCAGTACTTC.

This chain connects TRBV2 to TRBJ2-3, with 8 bases identical to TRBD2. The CDR3 is 16 amino acids. Germline values: CDR1 SNHLY, CDR2 FYNNEI. J gave up 1 base and V 5 bases, and 8 bases lay outside the gene matches. The CDR3 here is CASSRTSGPGTDTQYF. CDR3 sequence (DNA): TGTGCCAGCAGTCGAACTAGCGGCCCGGGCACAGATACGCAGTATTTT.

The chain has TRBV3-1 and TRBJ2-7; 8 bases are shared with TRBD1. The CDR3 contains 16 residues. Germline-derived CDR1 and CDR2 are LGHDT and YNNKEL (reference sequence). Trimming at V came to 4 bases and at J to 2 bases, leaving 10 bases not matched to a gene. This CDR3 is CASSPDAGGYPYEQYF. CDR3 in DNA: TGTGCCAGCAGCCCTGACGCAGGGGGCTATCCCTACGAGCAGTACTTC.

In its sample, this clonotype was seen a few times. The chain uses TRBV10-3 and TRBJ1-2; TRBD1 aligns across 8 bases. Trimming at V came to 7 bases and at J to 3 bases, leaving 4 bases not matched to a gene. This CDR3 is built from 13 residues. Per the germline V gene, CDR1 is ENHRY and CDR2 is SYGVKD. In DNA form, the CDR3 reads TGTGCCATCAAAGTGACAGGGGACTATGGCTACACCTTC. Translating it yields CAIKVTGDYGYTF.

The gene calls are TRBV7-2 and TRBJ1-5, with 7 bases fitting TRBD1. The CDR3 sequence is 14 residues long. Trimming took 5 bases from V and 5 from J; bases not matched to a gene: 6. Germline-derived CDR1 and CDR2 are SGHTA and FQGNSA. The CDR3 DNA is TGTGCCAGCAGCCAGCGACAGGGCGATCAGCCCCAGCATTTT. Translating gives CASSQRQGDQPQHF.

The chain uses TRBV20-1 and TRBJ2-7; 7 bases agree with TRBD1. V lost 1 base, J lost 6 bases, and 6 bases stayed unmatched. Germline CDR1 DFQATT, CDR2 SNEGSKA (reference sequence). The CDR3 totals 13 residues. CDR3 nucleotide sequence: TGCAGTGCTAGAGGTTCACAGGGGTTCGAGCAGTACTTC. Its protein product is CSARGSQGFEQYF.

V and J are TRBV21-1 and TRBJ2-1; the table's D call, TRBD1, was not checked against the DNA. TRBV21-1 is labeled a pseudogene. The CDR3 runs to 16 residues. CDR3 loop: CATQHADGKWHDEQFF. CDR3 coding DNA: TGTGCCACGCAGCATGCAGACGGGAAATGGCATGATGAGCAGTTCTTC.

The chain carries TRBV20-1 and TRBJ2-4; no clear D gene. Trimming pared 1 base from V and 0 bases from J, leaving 10 bases between. CDR3 size: 15 residues. Germline V gene sequence: CDR1 DFQATT, CDR2 SNEGSKA (reference sequence). The CDR3 DNA reads as TGCAGTGCTAGAGGGGTCGGTACAGCCAAAAACATTCAGTACTTC. Its translation is CSARGVGTAKNIQYF.

V is TRBV10-3 and J is TRBJ2-5; a weak D match, TRBD1 (6 bases). V shed 10 bases and J shed 2 bases, with 11 bases lying between them. This CDR3 has 12 amino acids. Germline assignment: CDR1 ENHRY and CDR2 SYGVKD. Written as DNA, the CDR3 is TGTGCCAGCGGACAGCCACAAGAGACCCAGTACTTC. Amino acids: CASGQPQETQYF.

The chain combines TRBV6-1 with TRBJ2-5, with TRBD1 matching over 8 bases. Germline lookup yields CDR1 MNHNS and CDR2 SASEGT. This CDR3 is 16 amino acids long. The V gene end was trimmed by 6 bases and the J gene end by 1 base; junction bases not matched to a gene: 10. This CDR3 reads CASRGQAMIPQETQYF. DNA of the CDR3: TGTGCCAGCAGGGGACAGGCCATGATCCCCCAAGAGACCCAGTACTTC.

This clonotype was counted only a few times. This chain connects TRBV12-3 or TRBV12-4 to TRBJ2-1, with TRBD2 matching 7 bases. The length of the CDR3 is 13 residues. V dropped 5 bases and J dropped 10; count of bases not matched to a gene: 8. CDR3 in DNA: TGTGCCAGCAGTACTCGGACTAGTCGGGAGCAGTTCTTC. Amino acid sequence: CASSTRTSREQFF.

CDR3 sequence reads: CASSMTVAQGLGSSGYTF. CDR3 nucleotides: TGTGCCAGCAGTATGACGGTGGCACAGGGCTTAGGTAGTTCGGGCTACACCTTC. The V and J genes are TRBV28 and TRBJ1-2, with a tentative D call TRBD1 (6 bases). The CDR3 has 18 residues. V lost 5 bases, J lost 8 bases, and 30 bases lay in between. Germline CDR1 is MDHEN and CDR2 is SYDVKM.

This clonotype was seen a handful of times. The chain carries TRBV9 and TRBJ2-1; D possibly corresponds to TRBD2 (6 bases). The CDR3 has 16 amino acids. Trimming removed 0 bases at V and 0 bases at J, with 10 bases between. Per the germline V gene, CDR1 is SGDLS and CDR2 is YYNGEE. The CDR3 bases are TGTGCCAGCAGCGTAGTGAGCGGGCCCTCCTACAATGAGCAGTTCTTC. Its translation is CASSVVSGPSYNEQFF.

The chain couples TRBV20-1 to TRBJ2-1, with D unclear. V was trimmed by 1 base and J by 8 bases, leaving 21 bases between them. The V gene's germline CDR1 is DFQATT and CDR2 SNEGSKA (reference sequence). The CDR3 runs to 16 residues. CDR3 residues: CSARVPPPPPSDEQFF. The CDR3 DNA sequence: TGCAGTGCTAGAGTCCCCCCCCCTCCGCCGTCGGATGAGCAGTTCTTC.

The chain has TRBV9 and TRBJ2-6; D may be TRBD2 (5 bases). V lost 6 bases to trimming and J lost 1 base, with 11 bases between them. Looked up from germline, CDR1 is SGDLS and CDR2 is YYNGEE. The CDR3 runs to 15 residues. The CDR3 nucleotides read TGTGCCAGCAACCGTCCGGGGTCTGGGGCCAACGTCCTGACTTTC. Protein product: CASNRPGSGANVLTF.

The V gene is TRBV7-3, the J gene TRBJ2-1; D is ambiguous. Germline lookup yields CDR1 SGHTA and CDR2 FQGTGA. The CDR3 length is 16 residues. Trimming removed 2 bases from V and 0 bases from J, with 11 bases in between. In nucleotides, the CDR3 is TGTGCCAGCAGCTTACTCGGTCCGAGCTCCTACAATGAGCAGTTCTTC. Its protein product is CASSLLGPSSYNEQFF.

This chain uses TRBV12-3 or TRBV12-4 with TRBJ1-5; D is unresolved. The V and J ends lost 6 bases and 5 bases respectively, with 8 bases between them. CDR3 length equals 12 residues. The CDR3 sequence is CASSTEYQPQHF. The CDR3 nucleotides read TGTGCCAGCAGCACTGAATATCAGCCCCAGCATTTT.

This clonotype has more than one count but fewer than ten. This chain links TRBV6-6 with TRBJ2-7; 7 bases map to TRBD2. The junction had 14 bases not matched to a gene; V was cut back by 5 bases and J by 1 base. Germline CDR1 reads MNHNY; CDR2 reads SVGAGI (reference sequence). The CDR3 is 17 amino acids. The CDR3 region is CASSPPPGRESSYEQYF. In DNA, the CDR3 is TGTGCCAGCAGTCCACCCCCTGGGCGGGAGTCTTCCTACGAGCAGTACTTC.

The V and J genes are TRBV20-1 and TRBJ2-1; a weak D match, TRBD2 (5 bases). The length of the CDR3 is 16 residues. V was shortened by 1 base and J by 1 base, with 14 bases between the two germline ends. In germline, CDR1 is DFQATT, CDR2 SNEGSKA (reference sequence). DNA of the CDR3: TGCAGTGCTAGAGCCTGGACTTCCCAGTCCTACAATGAGCAGTTCTTC. Translation gives CSARAWTSQSYNEQFF.